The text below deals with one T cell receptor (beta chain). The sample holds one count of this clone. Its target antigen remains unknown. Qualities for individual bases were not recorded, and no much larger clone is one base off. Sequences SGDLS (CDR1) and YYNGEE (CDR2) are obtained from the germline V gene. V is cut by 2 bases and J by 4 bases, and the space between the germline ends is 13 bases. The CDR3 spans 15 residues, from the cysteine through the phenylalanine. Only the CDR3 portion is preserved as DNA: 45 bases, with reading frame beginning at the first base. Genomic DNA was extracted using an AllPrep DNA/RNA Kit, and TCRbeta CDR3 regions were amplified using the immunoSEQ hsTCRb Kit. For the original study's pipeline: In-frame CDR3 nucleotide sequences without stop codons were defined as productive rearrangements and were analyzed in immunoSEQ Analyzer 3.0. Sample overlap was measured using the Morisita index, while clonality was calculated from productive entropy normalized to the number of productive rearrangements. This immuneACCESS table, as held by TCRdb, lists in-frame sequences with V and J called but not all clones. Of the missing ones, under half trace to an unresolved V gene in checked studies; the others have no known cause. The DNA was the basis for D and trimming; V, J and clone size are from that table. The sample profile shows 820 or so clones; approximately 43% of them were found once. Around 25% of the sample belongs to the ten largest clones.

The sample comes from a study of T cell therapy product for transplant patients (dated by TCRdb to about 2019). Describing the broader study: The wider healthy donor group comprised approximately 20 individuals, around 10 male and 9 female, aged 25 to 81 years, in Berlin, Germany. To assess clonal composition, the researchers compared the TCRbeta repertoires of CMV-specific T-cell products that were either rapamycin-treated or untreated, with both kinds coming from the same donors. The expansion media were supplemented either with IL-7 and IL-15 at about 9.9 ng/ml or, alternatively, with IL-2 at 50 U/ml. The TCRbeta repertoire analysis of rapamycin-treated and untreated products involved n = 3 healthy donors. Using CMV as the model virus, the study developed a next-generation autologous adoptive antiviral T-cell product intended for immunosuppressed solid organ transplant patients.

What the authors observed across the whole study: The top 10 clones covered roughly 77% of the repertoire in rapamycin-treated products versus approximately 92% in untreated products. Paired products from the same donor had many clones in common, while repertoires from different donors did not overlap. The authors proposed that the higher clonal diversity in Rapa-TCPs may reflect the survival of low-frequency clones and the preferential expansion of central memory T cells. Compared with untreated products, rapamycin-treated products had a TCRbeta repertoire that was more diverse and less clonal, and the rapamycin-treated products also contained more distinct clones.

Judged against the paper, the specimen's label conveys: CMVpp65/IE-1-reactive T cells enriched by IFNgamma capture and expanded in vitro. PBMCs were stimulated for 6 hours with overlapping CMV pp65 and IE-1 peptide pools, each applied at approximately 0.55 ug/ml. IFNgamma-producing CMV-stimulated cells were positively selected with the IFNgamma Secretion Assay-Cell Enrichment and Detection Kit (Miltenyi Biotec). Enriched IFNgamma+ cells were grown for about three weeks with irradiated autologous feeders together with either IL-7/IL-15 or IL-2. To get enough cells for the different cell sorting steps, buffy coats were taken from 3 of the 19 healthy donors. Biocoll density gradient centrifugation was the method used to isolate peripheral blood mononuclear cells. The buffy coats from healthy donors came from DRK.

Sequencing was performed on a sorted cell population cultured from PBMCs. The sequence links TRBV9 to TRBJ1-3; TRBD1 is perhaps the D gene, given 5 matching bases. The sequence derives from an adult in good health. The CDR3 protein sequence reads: CASSVNGGSGNTIYF. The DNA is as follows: TGTGCCAGCAGCGTTAATGGGGGGTCGGGAAACACCATATATTTT.